These 18 T cell receptor beta chains came from one sample sequenced in a study of vaccination effects on CD4 cells after COVID-19. No antigen has been identified for these receptors. Expansion of antigen-specific CD4+ T cells with viral peptide pools was carried out by the ViraFEST assay before sequencing. Subsequent to roughly 9 days of culture, CD4+ T cells were isolated. Sequencing used immunoSEQ multiplex PCR; TCRdb keeps in-frame clones, though not all of them. The table records about 79,000 clones, roughly 80% of them present only once. The specimen was CD4+ T cells from PBMCs cultured with HCoV-229E spike peptides, collected before COVID-19 vaccination. The receptor source for this set is a human donor who received a COVID-19 vaccine.

This chain joins TRBV25-1 and TRBJ2-2, with no clear D. CDR1 is MGHDK, CDR2 SYGVNS, per germline. V was shortened by 2 bases and J by 2 bases, with 12 bases between the two germline ends. The CDR3 consists of 16 residues. CDR3 in amino acids: CASSEKVSSNTGELFF. The CDR3 DNA follows: TGTGCCAGCAGTGAAAAGGTTTCTTCTAACACCGGGGAGCTGTTTTTT.

This chain connects TRBV19 to TRBJ2-7; TRBD2 might be the D (5 bases). This CDR3 spans 13 amino acids. Germline loops: CDR1 LNHDA, CDR2 SQIVND (reference sequence). Trimming stripped 7 bases from V and 1 base from J, with 11 bases between. CDR3 amino acids: CASKEETSYEQYV. CDR3 DNA sequence: TGTGCCAGTAAGGAGGAAACATCCTACGAGCAGTACGTC.

The V and J genes are TRBV21-1 and TRBJ1-5; no DNA check was done on the table's D call, TRBD1. TRBV21-1 is designated a pseudogene. This CDR3 has 17 amino acids. This CDR3 reads CASSKTKGQGSNQPQHF. The CDR3 nucleotides are TGTGCCAGCAGCAAAACGAAGGGACAGGGGAGCAATCAGCCCCAGCATTTT.

CDR3 loop: CASSLRGSGNTIYF. CDR3 DNA: TGTGCCAGCAGCTTAAGGGGGTCCGGAAACACCATATATTTT. The genes are TRBV7-2 and TRBJ1-3, with D possibly being TRBD1 (6 bases). Trimming removed 2 bases at V and 4 bases at J, with 9 bases between. Germline CDR1 is SGHTA and CDR2 is FQGNSA. This CDR3 is 14 amino acids long.

The chain employs TRBV7-2 and TRBJ2-2; the D is unclear. V lost 3 bases, J lost 4 bases, and 6 bases lay in between. Germline V gene lookup returns CDR1 SGHTA and CDR2 FQGNSA. The CDR3 totals 13 residues. DNA of the CDR3: TGTGCCAGCAGCTTGTGGGGCACCGGGGAGCTGTTTTTT. This translates into CASSLWGTGELFF.

This chain uses TRBV9 with TRBJ2-5; 7 nucleotides agree with TRBD2. CDR3 length: 14 amino acids. Germline CDR1 and CDR2: SGDLS and YYNGEE. V gave up 4 bases and J gave up 2 bases; unmatched junction bases: 5. CDR3: CASSLYGGQETQYF. DNA of the CDR3: TGTGCCAGCAGCCTCTACGGGGGGCAAGAGACCCAGTACTTC.

The rearrangement uses TRBV2 and TRBJ1-1, with D hard to call. Trimming stripped 8 bases from V and 0 bases from J, with 10 bases between. Germline lookup yields CDR1 SNHLY and CDR2 FYNNEI. CDR3 length: 13 amino acids. The CDR3 sequence is CASPEGMNTEAFF. In DNA form, the CDR3 reads TGTGCCAGCCCCGAAGGGATGAACACTGAAGCTTTCTTT.

The chain employs TRBV19 and TRBJ2-5, with 10 bases identical to TRBD2. The CDR3 is made up of 14 amino acids. J was trimmed by 4 bases and V by 6 bases; bases with no gene match: 5. Germline V gene lookup returns CDR1 LNHDA and CDR2 SQIVND (reference sequence). CDR3 amino acids: CASRSSGGGETQYF. The CDR3 DNA follows: TGTGCCAGTAGGTCTAGCGGGGGAGGAGAGACCCAGTACTTC.

The rearrangement uses TRBV6-6 and TRBJ1-2, with D perhaps TRBD1 (5 bases). CDR1 and CDR2 from the germline V gene are MNHNY and SVGAGI (reference sequence). This CDR3 region has 12 residues. V was pared by 6 bases and J by 4 bases, with 9 bases between. In DNA, the CDR3 is TGTGCCAGCAGGGGGGACGGCTATGGCTACACCTTC. Its protein is CASRGDGYGYTF.

The chain is built from TRBV18 and TRBJ1-1; no definite D call. In germline, CDR1 is KGHSH, CDR2 LQKENI. V gave up 2 bases and J gave up 0 bases, with 13 bases separating them. The CDR3 extends over 16 amino acids. CDR3 in amino acids: CASSPNSFVMNTEAFF. The DNA for the CDR3 is TGTGCCAGCTCACCAAACAGTTTCGTAATGAACACTGAAGCTTTCTTT.

There are a few counts of this clone. The genes are TRBV4-3 and TRBJ2-3; D not resolved. Trimming cost V 1 base and J 2 bases, with 13 bases left between them. Germline V gene lookup returns CDR1 LGHNA and CDR2 YSLEER. CDR3 length: 16 amino acids. CDR3 bases: TGCGCCAGCAGCCAAGTTTCGGACGGCCACACAGATACGCAGTATTTT. This sequence encodes CASSQVSDGHTDTQYF.

The rearrangement joins TRBV12-3 or TRBV12-4 to TRBJ1-6, with D perhaps TRBD1 (5 bases). The V and J ends lost 8 bases and 14 bases respectively, with 16 bases between them. This CDR3 has 12 residues. DNA for the CDR3: TGTGCCAGCCAACCCGGCCAGGGATCCCTCCACTTT. Encoded protein: CASQPGQGSLHF.

This clone was counted a few times. J is TRBJ2-2 and V is TRBV7-3; the D gene is possibly TRBD2 (5 bases). This CDR3 spans 12 amino acids. The V gene's germline CDR1 is SGHTA and CDR2 FQGTGA. Deletions cut 3 bases from V and 7 bases from J, with 6 bases between. CDR3 protein: CASSFRDGELFF. The CDR3, as DNA: TGTGCCAGCAGCTTTCGGGACGGGGAGCTGTTTTTT.

J is TRBJ2-2 and V is TRBV5-1, with D perhaps TRBD2 (5 bases). The CDR3 is 14 residues long. From germline, CDR1 is SGHRS and CDR2 YFSETQ. Trimming took 0 bases from V and 3 from J, leaving 6 bases between them. The CDR3 sequence is CASSLGADTGELFF. The CDR3, as DNA: TGCGCCAGCAGCTTGGGAGCGGACACCGGGGAGCTGTTTTTT.

The chain recombines TRBV6-6 with TRBJ1-1, with D tentatively TRBD1 (6 bases). The germline CDR1 and CDR2 sequences are MNHNY and SVGAGI (reference sequence). This CDR3 has 15 amino acids. V was cut by 6 bases and J by 2 bases, with 16 bases left in between. The CDR3 spells CASSDARGGNTEAFF. The CDR3 DNA sequence: TGTGCCAGCAGCGACGCAAGGGGGGGCAACACTGAAGCTTTCTTT.

V is TRBV12-3 or TRBV12-4 and J is TRBJ1-2; possibly TRBD1 for D (5 bases). The V end was cut by 3 bases, the J end by 1 base, with 6 bases between. CDR3 length equals 13 residues. This CDR3 is CASSLGVNYGYTF. CDR3 sequence (DNA): TGTGCCAGCAGTTTGGGGGTTAACTATGGCTACACCTTC.

The chain has TRBV24-1 and TRBJ2-5; TRBD1 matches 10 bases. The CDR3 totals 15 residues. Germline assignment: CDR1 KGHDR and CDR2 SFDVKD. V gave up 4 bases and J gave up 5 bases; unmatched junction bases: 6. For the CDR3, the DNA is TGTGCCACCAGTGACCGGGACAGGGGACGGGAGACCCAGTACTTC. The encoded protein is CATSDRDRGRETQYF.

The chain carries TRBV3-1 (or the pseudogene TRBV3-2) and TRBJ2-3, with 9 bases aligning to TRBD2. J lost 4 bases, V lost 4 bases, and 9 bases had no gene match. This CDR3 is 16 amino acids long. Germline V gene data show CDR1 as LGHDT and CDR2 as YNNKEL (reference sequence). The CDR3 is CASSRPAGGPADTQYF. The DNA of the CDR3 is TGTGCCAGCAGCCGCCCGGCGGGGGGGCCGGCAGATACGCAGTATTTT.